This TCR beta chain emerged from a study of T cells in Graves' hyperthyroidism and ophthalmopathy. As for this clonotype: A much larger clone lies one base from this, so it may be a read error.

It was RNA transcripts that yielded the amplified TCR beta CDR3 regions. HTBI primers drove first-round RT-PCR of the TCR CDR3. TCRdb ran MiXCR on the multiplex PCR reads and lists one entry per CDR3 protein. Here the sample spans 750,000 to 950,000 distinct CDR3 sequences, over 35% being singletons. This receptor was taken from a man younger than 35 with Graves' hyperthyroidism. Material: blood.

The CDR3 loop is CASSLPGVTEAFF. CDR3 bases: TGTGCCAGCAGCTTACCCGGGGTCACTGAAGCTTTCTTT. The chain uses TRBV7-2 and TRBJ1-1; no reliable D call. Deletions cut 2 bases from V and 4 bases from J, with 8 bases between. The CDR3 runs 13 residues. Germline values: CDR1 SGHTA, CDR2 FQGNSA.